This TCR beta chain was captured in a study of T cells after yellow fever vaccination. For the study at large: Those fractions that held only low numbers of cells were prepared using the SMART-Seq v4 Ultra Low Input RNA kit.

TCRdb re-analysed the 5' RACE reads in MiXCR, keeping a single row per CDR3 protein. The sample yields just under 600,000 distinct CDR3 sequences, approximately 13% seen once. This clonotype was seen only a few times. This CDR3 region has 17 residues. V dropped 2 bases and J dropped 0; count of bases not matched to a gene: 6. Germline assignment: CDR1 WSHSY and CDR2 SAAADI. The source material was PBMCs, sampled on the day of the yellow fever booster vaccination. This chain joins TRBV10-2 and TRBJ2-2; 7 nucleotides line up with TRBD2. The clonotype originates from a man aged 25-45 years who received the YFV17D yellow fever vaccine. The CDR3 region is CASSEPQRGSNTGELFF. CDR3 bases: TGCGCCAGCAGTGAGCCCCAGCGGGGTTCGAACACCGGGGAGCTGTTTTTT.